These 15 T cell receptor beta chains were sequenced from one sample in a study of blood T cell repertoires in COVID-19. Clones were read by immunoSEQ multiplex PCR, and TCRdb kept only the in-frame ones, dropping some. In the table there are hundreds of thousands of clones, around 87% of which are singletons. Material: peripheral blood. The origin of the receptors is a woman in her fifties or sixties with COVID-19, enrolled during active disease.

This clone was recorded a few times. This chain connects TRBV11-3 to TRBJ1-1, with D possibly TRBD1 on 5 matching bases. The CDR3 has 16 amino acids. Germline V gene sequence: CDR1 SGHNT, CDR2 YENEEA. V lost 1 base and J lost 5, with 17 bases in between. CDR3 residues: CASSLGRTREGTEAFF. CDR3 bases: TGTGCCAGCAGCTTAGGACGTACCCGGGAGGGGACTGAAGCTTTCTTT.

This rearrangement joins TRBV7-2 to TRBJ1-3; D is undetermined. The CDR3 extends over 15 amino acids. With 0 bases removed from V and 0 bases from J, the gap between germline ends came to 6 bases. The germline CDR1 and CDR2 sequences are SGHTA and FQGNSA. CDR3 in DNA: TGTGCCAGCAGCTTAGCGGCAGGCTCTGGAAACACCATATATTTT. This sequence encodes CASSLAAGSGNTIYF. Full variable domain (outside the CDR3, taken from reference TRBV7-2 and TRBJ1-3): GAGVSQSPSNKVTEKGKDVELRCDPISGHTALYWYRQSLGQGLEFLIYFQGNSAPDKSGLPSDRFSAERTGGSVSTLTIQRTQQEDSAVYLCASSLAAGSGNTIYFGEGSWLTVV.

The chain links TRBV13 to TRBJ1-2, with a possible D match to TRBD1 (5 bases). With 1 base removed from V and 4 bases from J, the gap between germline ends came to 13 bases. The CDR3 has 15 residues. Per the germline V gene, CDR1 is PRHDT and CDR2 is FYEKMQ (reference sequence). CDR3: CASSLDRGVSYGYTF. The CDR3 DNA reads TGTGCCAGCAGCTTAGATCGGGGGGTGAGCTATGGCTACACCTTC.

This clone showed up just once. The chain carries TRBV3-1 (or the pseudogene TRBV3-2) and TRBJ2-1; D uncertain. Trimming left V 1 base short and J 10 bases short, with 8 bases between. The germline gives CDR1 LGHDT, CDR2 YNNKEL (reference sequence). The CDR3 has 12 residues. The DNA for the CDR3 is TGTGCCAGCAGCCAAGGAGCCCGCGAGCAGTTCTTC. Amino acid sequence: CASSQGAREQFF.

The chain joins TRBV3-1 (or the pseudogene TRBV3-2) to TRBJ2-3, with TRBD1 identical over 9 bases. CDR3 length: 15 residues. Trimming took 4 bases from V and 3 from J; bases not matched to a gene: 5. The germline gives CDR1 LGHDT, CDR2 YNNKEL (reference sequence). CDR3: CASSRGQGRTDTQYF. DNA for the CDR3: TGTGCCAGCAGCCGGGGACAGGGTCGAACAGATACGCAGTATTTT.

The rearrangement uses TRBV4-1 and TRBJ1-1; unclear D gene. This CDR3 spans 14 amino acids. With 4 bases removed from V and 6 bases from J, the gap between germline ends came to 15 bases. Germline values: CDR1 MGHRA, CDR2 YSYEKL. CDR3 DNA: TGCGCCAGCAGCCGAGGAGGGTTGGGAGCTGAAGCTTTCTTT. This sequence encodes CASSRGGLGAEAFF.

This clone was seen a few times. The chain couples TRBV6-5 to TRBJ1-5, with D possibly TRBD1 on 6 matching bases. This CDR3 region has 14 residues. Looked up from germline, CDR1 is MNHEY and CDR2 is SVGAGI. Trimming shortened V by 5 bases and J by 3 bases, and 11 bases separated the two germline ends. CDR3 sequence (DNA): TGTGCCAGCAGTACCCACAGGGTCAATCAGCCCCAGCATTTT. Translated: CASSTHRVNQPQHF.

This chain connects TRBV5-1 to TRBJ2-7; D not resolved. V lost 3 bases and J lost 2, with 9 bases in between. Per germline, CDR1 SGHRS and CDR2 YFSETQ. The CDR3 consists of 13 residues. The CDR3 region is CASSSTGTYEQYF. DNA for the CDR3: TGCGCCAGCAGCTCCACGGGTACCTACGAGCAGTACTTC.

This clone has a handful of counts. The chain uses TRBV10-1 and TRBJ1-5; D is uncertain. In germline, CDR1 is WNHNN, CDR2 SYGVQD (reference sequence). V lost 2 bases and J 7 bases, leaving 9 bases between the germline ends. This CDR3 has 13 amino acids. CDR3 bases: TGCGCCAGCAGTGAGACAGTAGACCAGCCCCAGCATTTT. Translated: CASSETVDQPQHF.

This chain joins TRBV7-3 and TRBJ2-3; a possible D gene is TRBD2 (7 bases). Germline assignment: CDR1 SGHTA and CDR2 FQGTGA. Trimming removed 1 base at V and 2 bases at J, with 16 bases between. The CDR3 has 17 residues. The DNA of the CDR3 is TGTGCCAGCAGCTTAAGGGGCGGAGGGGGGGCCACAGATACGCAGTATTTT. Translating gives CASSLRGGGGATDTQYF.

The chain couples TRBV11-2 to TRBJ2-5; 7 bases fit TRBD2. Germline CDR1 SGHAT, CDR2 FQNNGV. This CDR3 spans 14 amino acids. V was pared by 5 bases and J by 4 bases, with 7 bases of the junction left unmatched. The CDR3 reads CASSGWGGGETQYF. The CDR3 DNA reads as TGTGCCAGCAGCGGTTGGGGCGGGGGAGAGACCCAGTACTTC.

This chain connects TRBV5-1 to TRBJ2-7, with TRBD2 identical over 7 bases. The CDR3 length is 16 residues. V lost 0 bases and J lost 2; bases outside the gene matches: 8. Germline-derived CDR1 and CDR2 are SGHRS and YFSETQ. In DNA, the CDR3 is TGCGCCAGCAGCTTGGAGCCCGGGACTATCACCTACGAGCAGTACTTC. It yields the protein CASSLEPGTITYEQYF.

The chain is built from TRBV29-1 and TRBJ1-2; 8 positions match TRBD1. The V and J ends lost 6 bases and 5 bases, in that order; junction bases with no gene match: 11. Germline V gene lookup returns CDR1 SQVTM and CDR2 ANQGSEA. The CDR3 covers 14 residues. The CDR3, as DNA: TGCAGCGTGGTCCCCAGGGGGCAGGGATATGGCTACACCTTC. Translating gives CSVVPRGQGYGYTF.

This chain links TRBV5-4 with TRBJ2-2, with 8 bases lining up with TRBD1. The CDR3 has 15 amino acids. V gave up 4 bases and J gave up 4 bases; unmatched junction bases: 6. Germline loops: CDR1 SGHNT, CDR2 YYREEE (reference sequence). The CDR3 loop is CASSQGARVTGELFF. The CDR3 bases are TGTGCCAGCAGCCAGGGGGCTCGGGTCACCGGGGAGCTGTTTTTT.

The chain uses TRBV7-6 and TRBJ2-7; 14 bases are shared with TRBD2. Unmatched junction bases numbered 6, after V lost 5 bases and J lost 6 bases. The germline gives CDR1 SGHVS, CDR2 FNYEAQ. The CDR3 is 15 amino acids. In DNA form, the CDR3 reads TGTGCCAGCAGCAAAGGACTAGCGGGGGGTGGCGAGCAGTACTTC. Translating it yields CASSKGLAGGGEQYF. The full variable domain, rest sourced from reference TRBV7-6 and TRBJ2-7, is GAGVSQSPRYKVTKRGQDVALRCDPISGHVSLYWYRQALGQGPEFLTYFNYEAQQDKSGLPNDRFSAERPEGSISTLTIQRTEQRDSAMYRCASSKGLAGGGEQYFGPGTRLTVT.